The T cell receptor beta chain under discussion was sequenced for a study of beta chain features in type 1 diabetes. Study results and limitations: Because the template was cDNA, high-expressing cells might be over-represented. The study found moderately but significantly shorter TCRB CDR3s in all four CD4+ subsets of Type 1 diabetes patients. Patients with type 1 diabetes carried fewer insertions and had more deletions at their VDJ junctions. It was not settled here whether HLA type affects TCRB rearrangement.

Regarding this clone: As yet, its antigen is unknown.

A sort by CD45RO/CCR7/CD25/CD127/CD95/CD27 yielded CD4+ naive, central memory, regulatory and stem cell-like memory cells. The isolated RNA, all of it, was reverse transcribed, so expressed TCRB transcripts were what got sequenced. TCRdb's copy holds only in-frame clones and misses some; the assay was immunoSEQ multiplex PCR. The sample has around 650,000 clones, around 11% seen once. CDR3 length: 12 residues. CDR1 and CDR2 from the germline V gene are SEHNR and FQNEAQ (reference sequence). V was pared by 1 base and J by 7 bases, with 4 bases between. This TCR derives from a man in his thirties or forties with type 1 diabetes. The sequencing sample was made of naive CD4+ T cells from blood. This chain links TRBV7-9 with TRBJ2-2; D unresolved. The CDR3 DNA is TGTGCCAGCAGCTTAGTAAACGGGGAGCTGTTTTTT. This codes for CASSLVNGELFF.